The 30 T cell receptor beta chains below all came from one sample that was sequenced in a study of T cells after yellow fever vaccination (dated by TCRdb to about 2019). Library method: 5' RACE. The run used an Illumina NovaSeq 6000. TCRdb passed the public sequencing reads through fastp at Q25 and MiXCR, retaining productive beta sequences. For every CDR3 protein sequence, its rows merge into one entry that carries the most common genes and DNA. This sample has some 320,000 distinct CDR3 sequences in its table, and 4% to 5.5% of those were observed once. The leading ten clones occupy roughly 21% of the sample. The treatment or condition label, as the study defines it: live attenuated yellow fever vaccine strain. Sequencing used PBMCs, obtained 15 days after the yellow fever booster vaccination. Source of these receptors: a man younger than 35 who received the YFV17D yellow fever vaccine.

The chain uses TRBV6-5 and TRBJ1-5; no clear D. CDR3 length equals 13 residues. Germline loops: CDR1 MNHEY, CDR2 SVGAGI. Trimming took 2 bases from V and 4 from J, leaving 6 bases between them. This CDR3 reads CASSYGKNQPQHF. The CDR3 DNA reads TGTGCCAGCAGTTACGGCAAGAATCAGCCCCAGCATTTT.

The chain links TRBV4-1 to TRBJ2-2; D is uncertain. From germline, CDR1 is MGHRA and CDR2 YSYEKL. Trimming took off 2 bases at V and 0 bases at J, with 10 bases between the two ends. This CDR3 spans 16 amino acids. CDR3 sequence: CASSQIVNSNTGELFF. The CDR3 coding sequence is TGCGCCAGCAGCCAAATAGTCAATTCGAACACCGGGGAGCTGTTTTTT.

The chain uses TRBV7-2 and TRBJ2-7; no firm D call. Germline V gene sequence: CDR1 SGHTA, CDR2 FQGNSA. The CDR3 runs 14 residues. Trimming left V 7 bases short and J 3 bases short, with 16 bases between. Here the CDR3 DNA reads TGTGCCAGCACCCTAGTCGGCTACGTCTACGAGCAGTACTTC. Protein: CASTLVGYVYEQYF.

This chain connects TRBV7-9 to TRBJ2-3, with D hard to call. The CDR3 runs 16 residues. Per germline, CDR1 SEHNR and CDR2 FQNEAQ (reference sequence). Trimming stripped 3 bases from V and 0 bases from J, with 13 bases between. The CDR3 loop reads CASSFPELVSTDTQYF. DNA of the CDR3: TGTGCCAGCAGCTTCCCGGAATTGGTCAGCACAGATACGCAGTATTTT.

The V and J genes are TRBV29-1 and TRBJ2-2; the D gene is possibly TRBD1 (6 bases). Germline V lookup: CDR1 SQVTM, CDR2 ANQGSEA. The V end was cut by 5 bases, the J end by 3 bases, with 22 bases between. The CDR3 covers 17 residues. Here the CDR3 DNA reads TGCAGCGTTTCTCGGTATCGGGACAACCTATACACCGGGGAGCTGTTTTTT. It encodes CSVSRYRDNLYTGELFF.

This clonotype was observed many times. The chain joins TRBV27 to TRBJ2-7; 7 bases line up with TRBD2. J was trimmed by 2 bases and V by 8 bases; bases with no gene match: 12. From germline, CDR1 is MNHEY and CDR2 SMNVEV (reference sequence). This CDR3 is built from 15 residues. CDR3 loop: CASSAGPAGTYEQYV. CDR3 sequence (DNA): TGTGCCAGCTCGGCCGGGCCAGCGGGAACCTACGAGCAGTACGTC.

The rearrangement links TRBV5-4 to TRBJ1-2, with TRBD1 matching over 7 bases. V lost 4 bases to trimming and J lost 6 bases; unmatched junction nucleotides: 6. The CDR3 extends over 13 amino acids. Germline V CDR1 and CDR2: SGHNT, YYREEE (reference sequence). Written as DNA, the CDR3 is TGTGCCAGCAGCCCCACAGGGGAACATGGCTACACCTTC. As protein: CASSPTGEHGYTF.

This clonotype was recorded many times. The genes are TRBV12-3 or TRBV12-4 and TRBJ2-3, with D hard to call. The CDR3 has 13 residues. The V gene lost 7 bases and the J gene lost 3 bases, with 11 bases spanning the gap. Here the CDR3 reads CASTTARTDTQYF. The CDR3 region has the DNA TGTGCCAGCACCACGGCGCGGACAGATACGCAGTATTTT.

CDR3 DNA sequence: TGCGCCAGCAGCATAGACAGGGCGGGGGCTGAAGCTTTCTTT. It specifies CASSIDRAGAEAFF. The chain is built from TRBV5-1 and TRBJ1-1; TRBD1 aligns across 7 bases. CDR1 SGHRS and CDR2 YFSETQ come from the germline V gene. The CDR3 totals 14 residues. Trimming removed 4 bases from V and 6 bases from J; junction bases left unmatched: 9. The full variable domain, its missing parts supplied by reference TRBV5-1 and TRBJ1-1, is KAGVTQTPRYLIKTRGQQVTLSCSPISGHRSVSWYQQTPGQGLQFLFEYFSETQRNKGNFPGRFSGRQFSNSRSEMNVSTLELGDSALYLCASSIDRAGAEAFFGQGTRLTVV.

The chain is built from TRBV12-2 and TRBJ2-3; whether TRBD1, the table's D call, matches the DNA was not checked. TRBV12-2 is deemed a pseudogene. The CDR3 sequence is 17 residues long. CDR3 coding DNA: TGTGCAAGTCGCTTAGTGGAGAATTCGGTCCCTGGAGATACGCAGTATTTT. It specifies CASRLVENSVPGDTQYF.

This clonotype was recorded at least ten times. The chain couples TRBV7-2 to TRBJ1-6; D might be TRBD1 (6 bases). CDR3 length equals 15 residues. V was shortened by 1 base and J by 7 bases, with 11 bases between the two germline ends. Per germline, CDR1 SGHTA and CDR2 FQGNSA. Here the CDR3 reads CASSLVGGANSPLHF. The CDR3 DNA reads TGTGCCAGCAGCTTAGTTGGGGGGGCAAATTCACCCCTCCACTTT.

The table lists this clonotype with many counts. The genes are TRBV18 and TRBJ2-3; no clear D. Trimming took off 4 bases at V and 3 bases at J, with 11 bases between the two ends. The CDR3 spans 14 residues. Germline assignment: CDR1 KGHSH and CDR2 LQKENI. In nucleotides, the CDR3 is TGTGCCAGCTCACTAAACAGCCTGACAGATACGCAGTATTTT. Protein product: CASSLNSLTDTQYF.

This clonotype was found many times. The genes are TRBV4-3 and TRBJ2-5; D unclear. Between the trimmed V and J ends, which lost 1 base and 6 bases, there was a span of 9 bases. The CDR3 spans 13 residues. Germline V gene sequence: CDR1 LGHNA, CDR2 YSLEER. For the CDR3, the DNA is TGCGCCAGCAGCCAAGTTTTGCTGCAGACCCAGTACTTC. It specifies CASSQVLLQTQYF.

This clonotype was observed at least ten times. The J gene is TRBJ2-1, the V gene TRBV5-6, with a possible D match to TRBD1 (6 bases). The V end lost 4 bases, the J end lost 8 bases, and 10 bases lay between the germline ends. The germline V gene has CDR1 SGHDT and CDR2 YYEEEE. This CDR3 has 12 amino acids. The CDR3: CASSPRGDEQFF. CDR3 nucleotide sequence: TGTGCCAGCAGCCCCAGGGGTGATGAGCAGTTCTTC.

This clonotype was counted between two and nine times. This sequence joins TRBV4-1 and TRBJ2-3; 8 nucleotides agree with TRBD1. This CDR3 spans 16 amino acids. V was pared by 1 base and J by 6 bases, with 9 bases of the junction left unmatched. Germline loops: CDR1 MGHRA, CDR2 YSYEKL. The CDR3 loop is CASSQVGTGRSDTQYF. The CDR3 nucleotides read TGCGCCAGCAGCCAAGTCGGGACAGGCCGCTCGGATACGCAGTATTTT.

Many counts were recorded for this clonotype. The J gene is TRBJ2-1, the V gene TRBV12-3 or TRBV12-4; no firm D call. V lost 0 bases, J lost 8 bases, and 2 bases lay in between. The CDR3 consists of 11 residues. The CDR3 sequence: CASSLADEQFF. Written as DNA, the CDR3 is TGTGCCAGCAGTTTAGCCGATGAGCAGTTCTTC.

V is TRBV5-1 and J is TRBJ2-2, with 9 bases matching TRBD1. The CDR3 spans 16 residues. Trimming at V came to 4 bases and at J to 6 bases, leaving 10 bases not matched to a gene. Germline V gene data show CDR1 as SGHRS and CDR2 as YFSETQ. This CDR3 is CASSERQGGEAGELFF. The DNA for the CDR3 is TGCGCCAGCAGCGAAAGACAGGGGGGTGAGGCCGGGGAGCTGTTTTTT.

This clonotype was observed many times. This chain connects TRBV5-1 to TRBJ2-1, with a weak D call TRBD1 (6 bases). The ends were cut back, 1 base at V and 6 bases at J, with 14 bases in the middle. Per germline, CDR1 SGHRS and CDR2 YFSETQ. The CDR3 is 15 residues long. The CDR3 loop reads CASSLTQGHLNEQFF. The DNA of the CDR3 is TGCGCCAGCAGCTTGACCCAGGGACATCTCAATGAGCAGTTCTTC.

This clonotype was seen at least ten times. The chain combines TRBV25-1 with TRBJ1-1; D unresolved. The V end was cut by 0 bases, the J end by 1 base, with 6 bases between. The germline CDR1 and CDR2 sequences are MGHDK and SYGVNS. CDR3 length: 14 amino acids. The CDR3 DNA sequence: TGTGCCAGCAGTGAATATAGACAGAACACTGAAGCTTTCTTT. Translating it yields CASSEYRQNTEAFF.

This clonotype has more than one count but fewer than ten. The V gene is TRBV6-2 or TRBV6-3, the J gene TRBJ1-2; unclear D gene. The V and J ends lost 6 bases and 3 bases respectively, with 14 bases between them. The CDR3 covers 14 residues. Germline V gene lookup returns CDR1 MNHEY and CDR2 SVGEGT. CDR3 bases: TGTGCCAGCAGCGAGGGTGGTGCGTACTATGGCTACACCTTC. It yields the protein CASSEGGAYYGYTF.

This clonotype has at least ten counts. The chain combines TRBV15 with TRBJ2-3; tentative D call: TRBD1 (5 bases). This CDR3 spans 15 amino acids. Germline values: CDR1 LNHNV, CDR2 YYDKDF (reference sequence). Trimming shortened V by 0 bases and J by 3 bases, and 10 bases separated the two germline ends. The CDR3: CATSREDSRTDTQYF. CDR3 coding DNA: TGTGCCACCAGCAGAGAAGACAGCCGGACAGATACGCAGTATTTT.

This clonotype was counted at least ten times. The CDR3 coding sequence is TGTGCCACCGCGGGAGGGGAGACTCAGCCCCAGCATTTT. It specifies CATAGGETQPQHF. The chain uses TRBV6-6 and TRBJ1-5; possibly TRBD1 for D (5 bases). The CDR3 contains 13 residues. Trimming cost V 10 bases and J 6 bases, with 16 bases left between them. Looked up from germline, CDR1 is MNHNY and CDR2 is SVGAGI (reference sequence).

This clonotype was observed at least ten times. The V call is TRBV9, the J call TRBJ2-1; perhaps TRBD1 as D (5 bases). The germline CDR1 and CDR2 sequences are SGDLS and YYNGEE. V gave up 0 bases and J gave up 1 base, with 8 bases separating them. The CDR3 spans 15 residues. In DNA, the CDR3 is TGTGCCAGCAGCGTAGCTGACAGTTCCTACAATGAGCAGTTCTTC. Translating gives CASSVADSSYNEQFF. Using reference TRBV9 and TRBJ2-1 for the parts outside the CDR3, the full variable domain is DSGVTQTPKHLITATGQRVTLRCSPRSGDLSVYWYQQSLDQGLQFLIQYYNGEERAKGNILERFSAQQFPDLHSELNLSSLELGDSALYFCASSVADSSYNEQFFGPGTRLTVL.

This chain connects TRBV29-1 to TRBJ2-1, with TRBD2 as a possible D gene (6 bases). The V end was cut by 6 bases, the J end by 0 bases, with 24 bases between. Germline values: CDR1 SQVTM, CDR2 ANQGSEA. The CDR3 sequence is 18 residues long. Here the CDR3 reads CSVHLYDPGGSSYNEQFF. The CDR3 coding sequence is TGCAGCGTACACCTATACGACCCCGGGGGTAGCTCCTACAATGAGCAGTTCTTC.

This clonotype has only a few counts. This rearrangement joins TRBV5-1 to TRBJ2-3; the D is unclear. Trimming removed 0 bases from V and 1 base from J, with 18 bases in between. This CDR3 has 18 amino acids. Per germline, CDR1 SGHRS and CDR2 YFSETQ. Written as DNA, the CDR3 is TGCGCCAGCAGCTTGGAGGGCCCGGACGATGGGCGCACAGATACGCAGTATTTT. This translates into CASSLEGPDDGRTDTQYF.

This clonotype came up a few times. This chain uses TRBV10-3 with TRBJ1-3, with D maybe TRBD1 (6 bases). Germline CDR1 reads ENHRY; CDR2 reads SYGVKD. The ends were cut back, 6 bases at V and 0 bases at J, with 9 bases in the middle. The CDR3 sequence is 14 residues long. CDR3 loop: CAIRKTGSGNTIYF. CDR3 DNA: TGTGCCATCAGAAAGACAGGCTCTGGAAACACCATATATTTT.

This clonotype showed up many times. The CDR3 coding sequence is TGTGCCAGCAGTTACTCGAATCGGGGGCCGGGGGGCGATACGCAGTATTTT. Amino acid sequence: CASSYSNRGPGGDTQYF. V and J are TRBV6-5 and TRBJ2-3; a possible D gene is TRBD2 (7 bases). This CDR3 is 17 amino acids long. Trimming removed 0 bases from V and 6 bases from J, with 19 bases in between. The germline CDR1 and CDR2 sequences are MNHEY and SVGAGI.

In this sample, this clonotype turned up a few times. The chain couples TRBV6-5 to TRBJ1-4; possible D gene TRBD1, 5 bases. Germline V gene data show CDR1 as MNHEY and CDR2 as SVGAGI. CDR3 length: 15 amino acids. With 0 bases removed from V and 6 bases from J, the gap between germline ends came to 11 bases. The CDR3 here is CASSYSGTSDEKLFF. For the CDR3, the DNA is TGTGCCAGCAGTTACTCCGGGACCAGCGATGAAAAACTGTTTTTT.

This clonotype was detected many times. The CDR3 nucleotides are TGCAGTGCTAGAGCTGGGCCGGGGAACACCGGGGAGCTGTTTTTT. As protein: CSARAGPGNTGELFF. The genes are TRBV20-1 and TRBJ2-2; no definite D call. The CDR3 runs to 15 residues. Germline assignment: CDR1 DFQATT and CDR2 SNEGSKA (reference sequence). V was pared by 1 base and J by 1 base, with 10 bases between.

The rearrangement uses TRBV5-5 and TRBJ1-2, with 8 positions matching TRBD1. CDR1 is SGHKS, CDR2 YYEKEE, per germline (reference sequence). The CDR3 sequence is 20 residues long. V trimming: 0 bases; J trimming: 1 base; junction bases outside the gene matches: 17. The CDR3 loop reads CASSLVMSSPDRDLNYGYTF. DNA of the CDR3: TGTGCCAGCAGCTTGGTGATGTCTTCCCCGGACAGGGACCTTAACTATGGCTACACCTTC.